This TCR beta chain was observed in a study of beta chain features in type 1 diabetes. Across the whole study: There was similarity between patients and healthy donors in age, gender and cell yields.

This clone appeared a few times. Its antigen remains unknown. Reverse transcription of all isolated RNA meant that expressed TCRB transcripts were sequenced. Profiling relied on immunoSEQ multiplex PCR, and the TCRdb table lists in-frame clones only, not all of them. The sample lists about 280,000 clones, over 12% occurring once. V lost 0 bases to trimming and J lost 5 bases, with 6 bases between them. This CDR3 comprises 12 residues. CDR1 SGHRS and CDR2 YFSETQ come from the germline V gene. General study results and limits: Within each of all four CD4+ subsets, Type 1 diabetes patients had TCRB CDR3s that were moderately but significantly shorter.

The origin of this receptor is a man in his late teens or twenties with type 1 diabetes. The sample taken for sequencing was naive CD4+ T cells from blood. This chain connects TRBV5-1 to TRBJ2-7; no definite D call. CDR3 sequence: CASSLAFDEQYF. CDR3 coding DNA: TGCGCCAGCAGCTTGGCCTTTGACGAGCAGTACTTC. Based on the CDR3 plus reference TRBV5-1 and TRBJ2-7, the full variable domain is KAGVTQTPRYLIKTRGQQVTLSCSPISGHRSVSWYQQTPGQGLQFLFEYFSETQRNKGNFPGRFSGRQFSNSRSEMNVSTLELGDSALYLCASSLAFDEQYFGPGTRLTVT.